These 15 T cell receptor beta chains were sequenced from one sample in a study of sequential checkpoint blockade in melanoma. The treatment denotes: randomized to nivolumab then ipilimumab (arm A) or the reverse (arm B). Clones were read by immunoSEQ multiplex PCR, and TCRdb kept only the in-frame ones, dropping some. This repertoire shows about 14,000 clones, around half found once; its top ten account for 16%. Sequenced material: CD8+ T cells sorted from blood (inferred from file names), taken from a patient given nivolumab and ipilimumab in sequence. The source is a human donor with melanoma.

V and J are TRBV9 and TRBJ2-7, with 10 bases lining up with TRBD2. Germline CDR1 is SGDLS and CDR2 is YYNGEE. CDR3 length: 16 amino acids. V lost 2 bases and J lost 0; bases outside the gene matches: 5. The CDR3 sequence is CASSVTSSGGSYEQYF. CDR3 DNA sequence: TGTGCCAGCAGCGTGACGTCTAGCGGGGGCTCCTACGAGCAGTACTTC.

In DNA, the CDR3 is TGTGCCTGGGGACTAGCGGGGCCAAATGAGCAGTTCTTC. Its protein product is CAWGLAGPNEQFF. V is TRBV30 and J is TRBJ2-1, with 12 positions matching TRBD2. The CDR3 loop spans 13 amino acids. Germline V gives CDR1 GTSNPN, CDR2 SVGIG (reference sequence). J gave up 7 bases and V 5 bases, and 3 bases lay outside the gene matches.

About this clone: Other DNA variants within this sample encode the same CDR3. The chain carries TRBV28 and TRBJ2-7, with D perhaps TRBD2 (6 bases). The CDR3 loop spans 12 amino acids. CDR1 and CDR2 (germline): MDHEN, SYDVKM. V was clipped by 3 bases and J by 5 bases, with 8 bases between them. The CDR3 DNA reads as TGTGCCAGCAGTTTCGGGGGAGACGAGCAGTACTTC. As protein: CASSFGGDEQYF.

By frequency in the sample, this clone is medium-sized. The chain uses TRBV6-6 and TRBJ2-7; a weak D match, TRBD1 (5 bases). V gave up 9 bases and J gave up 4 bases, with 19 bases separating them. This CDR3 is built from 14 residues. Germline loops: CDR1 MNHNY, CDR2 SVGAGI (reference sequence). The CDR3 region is CASSPLRVGYEQYF. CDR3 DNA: TGTGCCAGTTCCCCCCTCAGGGTTGGGTACGAGCAGTACTTC.

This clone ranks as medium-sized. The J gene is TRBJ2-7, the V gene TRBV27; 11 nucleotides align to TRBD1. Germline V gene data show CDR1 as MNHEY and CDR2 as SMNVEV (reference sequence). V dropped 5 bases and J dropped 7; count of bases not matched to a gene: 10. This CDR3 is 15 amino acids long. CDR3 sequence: CASSATGTGGSEQYF. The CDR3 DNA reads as TGTGCCAGCAGTGCCACCGGGACAGGGGGGAGTGAGCAGTACTTC.

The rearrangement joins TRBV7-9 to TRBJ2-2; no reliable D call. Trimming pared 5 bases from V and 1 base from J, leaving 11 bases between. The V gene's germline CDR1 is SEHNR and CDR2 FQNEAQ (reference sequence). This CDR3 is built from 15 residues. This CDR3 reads CASSPLDGNTGELFF. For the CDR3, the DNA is TGTGCCAGCAGCCCATTAGATGGGAACACCGGGGAGCTGTTTTTT.

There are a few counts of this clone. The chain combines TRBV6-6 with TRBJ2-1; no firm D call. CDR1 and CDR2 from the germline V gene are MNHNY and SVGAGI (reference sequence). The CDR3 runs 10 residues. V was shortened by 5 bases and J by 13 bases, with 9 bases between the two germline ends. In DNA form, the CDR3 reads TGTGCCAGCAGTGAGACAACTCAGTTCTTC. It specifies CASSETTQFF.

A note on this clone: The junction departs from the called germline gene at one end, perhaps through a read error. As DNA, the CDR3 is TGTGCCAGCAGCTTGGCGTCCTACGAGCAGTACTTC. It codes for CASSLASYEQYF. V is TRBV5-3 and J is TRBJ2-7, with D hard to call. TRBV5-3 is flagged as an ORF with uncertain function. This CDR3 contains 12 residues.

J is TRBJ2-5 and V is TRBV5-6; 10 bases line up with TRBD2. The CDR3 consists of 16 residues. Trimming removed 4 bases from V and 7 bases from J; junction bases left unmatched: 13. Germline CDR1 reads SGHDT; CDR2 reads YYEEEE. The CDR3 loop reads CASSQTSGLAAWTQYF. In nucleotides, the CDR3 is TGTGCCAGCAGCCAGACTAGCGGGCTCGCGGCATGGACCCAGTACTTC. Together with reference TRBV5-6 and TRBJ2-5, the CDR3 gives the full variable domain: DAGVTQSPTHLIKTRGQQVTLRCSPKSGHDTVSWYQQALGQGPQFIFQYYEEEERQRGNFPDRFSGHQFPNYSSELNVNALLLGDSALYLCASSQTSGLAAWTQYFGPGTRLLVL.

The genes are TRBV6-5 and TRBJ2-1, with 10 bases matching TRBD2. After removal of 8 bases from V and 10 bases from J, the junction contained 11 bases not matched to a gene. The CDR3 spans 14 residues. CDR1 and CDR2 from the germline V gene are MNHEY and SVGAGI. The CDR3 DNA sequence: TGTGCCAGCGCCTGGCTAGCGGGGGAGGCGGAGCAGTTCTTC. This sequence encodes CASAWLAGEAEQFF.

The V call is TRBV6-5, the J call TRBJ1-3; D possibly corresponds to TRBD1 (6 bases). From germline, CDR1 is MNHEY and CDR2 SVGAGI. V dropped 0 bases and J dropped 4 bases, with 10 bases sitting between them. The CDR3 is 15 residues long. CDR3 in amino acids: CASSYSAGAGNTIYF. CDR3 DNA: TGTGCCAGCAGTTACTCGGCAGGGGCGGGAAACACCATATATTTT.

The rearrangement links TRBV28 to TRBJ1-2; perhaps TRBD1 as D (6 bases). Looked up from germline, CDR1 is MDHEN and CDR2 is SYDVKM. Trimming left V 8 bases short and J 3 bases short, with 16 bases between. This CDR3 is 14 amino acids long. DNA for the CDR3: TGTGCCAGCTTTAAACTACAGGGCGACTATGGCTACACCTTC. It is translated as CASFKLQGDYGYTF.

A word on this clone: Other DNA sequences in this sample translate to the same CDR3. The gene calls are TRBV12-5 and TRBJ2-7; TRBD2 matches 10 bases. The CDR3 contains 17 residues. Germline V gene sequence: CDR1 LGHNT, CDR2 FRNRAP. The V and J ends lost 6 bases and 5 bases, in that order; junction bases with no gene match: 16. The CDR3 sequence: CASGNDPGLAGGNEQYF. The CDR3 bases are TGTGCTAGTGGCAACGACCCGGGATTAGCGGGAGGAAACGAGCAGTACTTC.

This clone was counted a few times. This CDR3 is CASSFMPTTSGVAYEQYF. The CDR3 coding sequence is TGTGCCAGCAGCTTCATGCCCACGACTAGCGGGGTCGCCTACGAGCAGTACTTC. This chain connects TRBV7-9 to TRBJ2-7, with 11 bases lining up with TRBD2. The CDR3 is 18 amino acids. V lost 3 bases to trimming and J lost 2 bases; unmatched junction nucleotides: 12. Germline V CDR1 and CDR2: SEHNR, FQNEAQ (reference sequence).

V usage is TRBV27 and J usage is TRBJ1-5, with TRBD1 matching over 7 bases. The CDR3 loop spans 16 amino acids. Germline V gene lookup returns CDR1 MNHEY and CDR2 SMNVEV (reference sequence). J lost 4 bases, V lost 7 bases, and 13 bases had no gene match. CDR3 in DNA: TGTGCCAGCATCGAAAGATGGGGACAGTTAAATCAGCCCCAGCATTTT. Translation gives CASIERWGQLNQPQHF.